A selection of T cell receptor beta chains follows, all from one sample in a study of blood T cell repertoires in COVID-19. Profiled with immunoSEQ multiplex PCR; TCRdb holds only in-frame clones, not every one. The data hold around 230,000 clones, with roughly 86% observed a single time. What was sequenced was PBMCs or T cells enriched from blood (not recorded which). These receptors originate from a woman in her forties with acute COVID-19. Each CDR3 is given with its conserved first and last residue. The D gene is left open where the match is weak. For some rows the clone size is stated as once, few or many, or as a class when expanded; others skip it.

TRBJ2-5	once	TRBV19	TRBD2	TGTGCCAGTAGTATAGACAGCGGGAGGACCCAAGAGACCCAGTACTTC	CASSIDSGRTQETQYF
TRBJ2-5	-	TRBV5-4	-	TGTGCCAGCAGCTACAGGGAGACCCAGTACTTC	CASSYRETQYF
TRBJ2-6	-	TRBV6-1	-	TGTGCCAGCAGAAGAGTTGGGGCCAACGTCCTGACTTTC	CASRRVGANVLTF
TRBJ2-3	-	TRBV27	TRBD2	TGTGCCAGCAGTTTGGCGGGAGGGCCAGATACGCAGTATTTT	CASSLAGGPDTQYF
TRBJ2-1	-	TRBV29-1	-	TGCAGCTGGACGGGCCGGGGCTCCTACAATGAGCAGTTCTTC	CSWTGRGSYNEQFF
TRBJ2-2	-	TRBV11-3	TRBD2	TGTGCCAGCACCCCAGACGGACTAGCGGGAAGCACCGGGGAGCTGTTTTTT	CASTPDGLAGSTGELFF
TRBJ2-7	once	TRBV6-5	TRBD1	TGTGCCAGCAGTTGGACAGGGGCCTCCTACGAGCAGTACTTC	CASSWTGASYEQYF
TRBJ2-5	-	TRBV2	TRBD2	TGTGCCAGCAGTTCGGGACTAGCGGGAGTCAGGGAGACCCAGTACTTC	CASSSGLAGVRETQYF
TRBJ2-2	-	TRBV2	TRBD2	TGTGCCAGCATCAGGACTAGCAACACCGGGGAGCTGTTTTTT	CASIRTSNTGELFF
TRBJ1-1	-	TRBV4-2	-	TGTGCCAGCAGTCACGGACTAAGGGGCCCAAGGCTAACTGAAGCTTTCTTT	CASSHGLRGPRLTEAFF
TRBJ2-5	once	TRBV24-1	TRBD1	TGTGCCACAACCGGGACAGGGGGCGAAGAGACCCAGTACTTC	CATTGTGGEETQYF
TRBJ1-5	-	TRBV29-1	TRBD1	TGCAGCGTTGGGGGGACAGGGGGGAAGCCCCAGCATTTT	CSVGGTGGKPQHF
TRBJ1-5	-	TRBV19	-	TGTGCCAGTAGTACTACCGGGACAACAAATCAGCCCCAGCATTTT	CASSTTGTTNQPQHF
TRBJ2-7	-	TRBV14	-	TGTGCCAGCAGCCTCACTACATACGAGCAGTACTTC	CASSLTTYEQYF
TRBJ1-2	-	TRBV19	TRBD1	TGTGCCAGTAGTCGGACTCTGGACAGGGGAGCCCACCTGCCCACCTTC	CASSRTLDRGAHLPTF
TRBJ2-4	-	TRBV24-1	-	TGTGCCACCAGTGAAGGCACAGTCCAGTACTTC	CATSEGTVQYF
TRBJ1-1	-	TRBV7-9	-	TGTGCCAGCAGCTTAACGGGAACTGAAGCTTTCTTT	CASSLTGTEAFF
TRBJ1-1	-	TRBV11-2	-	TGTGCCAGCACCACAGGTCCCGGGGGGGCTGGGGCTTTCTTT	CASTTGPGGAGAFF
TRBJ2-1	-	TRBV29-1	-	TGCAGCGTTGGAGGAGGGGCGACCTACAATGAGCAGTTCTTC	CSVGGGATYNEQFF
TRBJ2-1	-	TRBV6-5	TRBD1	TGTGCCAGCAGTTACTCAGAGGACAGGGGCTACAATGAGCAGTTCTTC	CASSYSEDRGYNEQFF
TRBJ1-1	-	TRBV25-1	-	TGTGCCAGCAGTGAATTAGGAGCGAACACTGAAGCTTTCTTT	CASSELGANTEAFF
TRBJ1-1	-	TRBV13	TRBD1	TGTGCCAGCAGCTTCGGGACAGGGGTGGGTTGGGCTTTCTTT	CASSFGTGVGWAFF
TRBJ1-5	-	TRBV6-6	TRBD1	TGTGCCAGCAGACTGGGACAGCTTAATCAGCCCCAGCATTTT	CASRLGQLNQPQHF
TRBJ2-7	-	TRBV7-6	-	TGTGCCAGCAGCTTACATGCGGACTTCTCCTACGAGCAGTACTTC	CASSLHADFSYEQYF
TRBJ1-2	-	TRBV7-9	-	TGTGCCAGCAGCTTAGGCAGATCTAACTATGGCTACACCTTC	CASSLGRSNYGYTF
TRBJ1-3	-	TRBV13	TRBD1	TGTGCCAGCAGCTTTACAGGGGGAGGAAACACCATATATTTT	CASSFTGGGNTIYF
TRBJ2-3	many	TRBV5-4	TRBD1	TGTGCCAGCAGCGTAAGGACAGGGGGAACAGATACGCAGTATTTT	CASSVRTGGTDTQYF
TRBJ1-6	-	TRBV27	TRBD1	TGTGCCAGCAGTCTAGACAGGGGGAATTCACCCCTCCACTTT	CASSLDRGNSPLHF
TRBJ1-5	-	TRBV9	-	TGTGCCAGCAGCCCCGGGAGGGACGGCGGTCAGCCCCAGCATTTT	CASSPGRDGGQPQHF
TRBJ2-7	-	TRBV13	-	TGTGCCAGCACCCATCGCAGCGTCTCCTACGAGCAGTACTTC	CASTHRSVSYEQYF
TRBJ2-5	-	TRBV11-1	TRBD1	TGTGCCAGCAGCACCCCCGGGACAGGGAGTACGGCCCAGTACTTC	CASSTPGTGSTAQYF